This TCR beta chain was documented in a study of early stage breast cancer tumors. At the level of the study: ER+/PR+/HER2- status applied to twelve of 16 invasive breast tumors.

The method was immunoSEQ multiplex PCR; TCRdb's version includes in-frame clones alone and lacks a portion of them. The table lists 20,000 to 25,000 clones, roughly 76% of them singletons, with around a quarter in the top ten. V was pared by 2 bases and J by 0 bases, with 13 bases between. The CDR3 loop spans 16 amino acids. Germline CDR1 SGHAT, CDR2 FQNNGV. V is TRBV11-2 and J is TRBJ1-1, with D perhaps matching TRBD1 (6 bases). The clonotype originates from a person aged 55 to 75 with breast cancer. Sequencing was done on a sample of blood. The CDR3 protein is CASSLNPGAMNTEAFF. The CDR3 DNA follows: TGTGCCAGCAGCTTAAACCCAGGGGCAATGAACACTGAAGCTTTCTTT.